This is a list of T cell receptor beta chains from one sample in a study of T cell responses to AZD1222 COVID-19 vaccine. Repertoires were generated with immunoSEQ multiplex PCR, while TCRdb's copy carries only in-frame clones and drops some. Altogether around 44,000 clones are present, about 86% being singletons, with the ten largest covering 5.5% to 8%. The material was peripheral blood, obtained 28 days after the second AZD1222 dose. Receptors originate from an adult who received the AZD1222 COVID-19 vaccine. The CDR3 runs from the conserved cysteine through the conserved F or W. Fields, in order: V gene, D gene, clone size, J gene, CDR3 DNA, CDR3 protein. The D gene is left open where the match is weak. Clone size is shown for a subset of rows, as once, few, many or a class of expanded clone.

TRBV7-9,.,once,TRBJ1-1,TGTGCCAGCAGCTTAGCCGGGACAGAAGCTTTCTTT,CASSLAGTEAFF
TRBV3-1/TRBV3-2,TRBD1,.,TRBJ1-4,TGTGCCAGCAGCGGACAGGTTAATGAAAAACTGTTTTTT,CASSGQVNEKLFF
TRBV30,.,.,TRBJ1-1,TGTGCCTGGGGCGGGCAGGGAACTGAAGCTTTCTTT,CAWGGQGTEAFF
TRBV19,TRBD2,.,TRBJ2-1,TGTGCCAGTAGTATAGCTGCGGGAGGGCTGGATGAGCAGTTCTTC,CASSIAAGGLDEQFF
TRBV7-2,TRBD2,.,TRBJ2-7,TGTGCCAGCAGCTCCCGTAGCGGGGACCCCTACGAGCAGTACTTC,CASSSRSGDPYEQYF
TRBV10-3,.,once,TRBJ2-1,TGTGCCATCAGTGACTTAGGGGGCTCCTACAATGAGCAGTTCTTC,CAISDLGGSYNEQFF
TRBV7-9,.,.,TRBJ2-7,TGTGCCAGCAGCTTAGATTACCACGAGCAGTACTTC,CASSLDYHEQYF
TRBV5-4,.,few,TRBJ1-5,TGTGCCAGCAGCTTGGAGGGGGTCGATCAGCCCCAGCATTTT,CASSLEGVDQPQHF
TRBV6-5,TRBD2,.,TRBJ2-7,TGTGCCAGCAGTCCTAGCGGGAGGGCCTACGAGCAGTACTTC,CASSPSGRAYEQYF
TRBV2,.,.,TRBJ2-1,TGTGCCAGCACGGTTCGGGGGGCCTCTGTCTTC,CASTVRGASVF
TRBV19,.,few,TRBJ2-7,TGTGCCAGTAGTTACTCGGGGGGCTCATCAAGGTCGGGCGAGCAGTACTTC,CASSYSGGSSRSGEQYF
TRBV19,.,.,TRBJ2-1,TGTGCCAGTAGTCCGCTTGGGCCCTCCTACAATGAGCAGTTCTTC,CASSPLGPSYNEQFF
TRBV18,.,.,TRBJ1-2,TGTGCCAGCTCACCACGGGCAGAGGGTGCCGATGGCTACACCTTC,CASSPRAEGADGYTF
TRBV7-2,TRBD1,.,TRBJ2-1,TGTGCCAGCAGCTCCCCTGCGACAGGGCCCCATGAGCAGTTCTTC,CASSSPATGPHEQFF
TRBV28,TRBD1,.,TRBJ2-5,TGTGCCAGCAGTTCAGGGGGCGCGAGGTCACGAGAGACCCAGTACTTC,CASSSGGARSRETQYF
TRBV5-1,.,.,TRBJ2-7,TGCGCCAGCACGGGTTCAGGAGGAAGGTACGAGCAGTACTTC,CASTGSGGRYEQYF
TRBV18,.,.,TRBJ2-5,TGTGCCAGCTCACAAAGGGCGTACCAAGAGACCCAGTACTTC,CASSQRAYQETQYF
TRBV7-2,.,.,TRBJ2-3,TGTGCCAGCAGCTTAGCGCCGGGATCTCGTGATACGCAGTATTTT,CASSLAPGSRDTQYF
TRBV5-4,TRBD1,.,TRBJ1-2,TGTGCCAGCAGCACGGACAGGAACTATGGCTACACCTTC,CASSTDRNYGYTF
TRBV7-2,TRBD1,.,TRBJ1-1,TGTGCCAGCAGCGTAGGACAGGGGAGCACTGAAGCTTTCTTT,CASSVGQGSTEAFF
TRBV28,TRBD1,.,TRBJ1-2,TGTGCCAGCAGTCGTTACAGGGGGAACTATGGCTACACCTTC,CASSRYRGNYGYTF
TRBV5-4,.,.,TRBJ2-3,TGTGCCAGCAGCTACCCCCGGACGGGCCCAAATACGCAGTATTTT,CASSYPRTGPNTQYF
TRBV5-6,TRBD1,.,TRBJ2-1,TGTGCCAGCAGCGCCGGGACAGGGGATGGTTACAATGAGCAGTTCTTC,CASSAGTGDGYNEQFF
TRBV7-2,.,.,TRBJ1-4,TGTGCCAGCAGCTTAGATTCGGAGGAAAAACTGTTTTTT,CASSLDSEEKLFF
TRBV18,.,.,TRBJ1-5,TGTGCCAGCTCACCGAGACAGGTCAATCAGCCCCAGCATTTT,CASSPRQVNQPQHF
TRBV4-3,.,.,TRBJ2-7,TGCGCCAGCAGCCAAGAGAGAACAGGGATCTCCTACGAGCAGTACTTC,CASSQERTGISYEQYF
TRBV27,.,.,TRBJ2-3,TGTGCCAGCCGTCGTTCCAGGAGCACAGATACGCAGTATTTT,CASRRSRSTDTQYF
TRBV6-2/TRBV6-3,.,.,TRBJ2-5,TGTGCCAGCAGCCACACTAGGGGGGAGACCCAGTACTTC,CASSHTRGETQYF
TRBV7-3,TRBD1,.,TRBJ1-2,TGTGCCAGCAGGCCGGGACAGGGAATTAACTATGGCTACACCTTC,CASRPGQGINYGYTF
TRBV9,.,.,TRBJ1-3,TGTGCCAGCAGCCCCGGGGACGGATCCCTCCCTGGAAACACCATATATTTT,CASSPGDGSLPGNTIYF